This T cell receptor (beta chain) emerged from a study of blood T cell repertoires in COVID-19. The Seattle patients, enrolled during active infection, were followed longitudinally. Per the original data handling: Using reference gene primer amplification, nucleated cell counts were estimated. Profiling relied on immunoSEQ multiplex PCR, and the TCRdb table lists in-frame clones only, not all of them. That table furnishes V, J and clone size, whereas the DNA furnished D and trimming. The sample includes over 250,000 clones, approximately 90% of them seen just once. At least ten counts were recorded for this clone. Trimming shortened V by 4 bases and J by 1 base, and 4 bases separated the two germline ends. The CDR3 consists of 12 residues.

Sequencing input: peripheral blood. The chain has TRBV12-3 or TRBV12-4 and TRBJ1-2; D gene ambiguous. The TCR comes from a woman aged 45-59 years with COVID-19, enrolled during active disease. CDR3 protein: CASSSFNYGYTF. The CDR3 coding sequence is TGTGCCAGCAGTTCCTTTAACTATGGCTACACCTTC.